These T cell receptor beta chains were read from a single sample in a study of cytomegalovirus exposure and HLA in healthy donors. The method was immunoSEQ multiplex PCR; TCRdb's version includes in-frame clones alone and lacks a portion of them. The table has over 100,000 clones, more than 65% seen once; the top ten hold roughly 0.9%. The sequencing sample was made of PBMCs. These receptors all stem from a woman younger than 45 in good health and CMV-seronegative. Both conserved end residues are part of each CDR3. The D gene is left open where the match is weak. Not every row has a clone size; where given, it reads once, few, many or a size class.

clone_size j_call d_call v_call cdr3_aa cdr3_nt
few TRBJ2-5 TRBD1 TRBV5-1 CASSLGDRYQETQYF TGCGCCAGCAGCTTGGGGGACAGATACCAAGAGACCCAGTACTTC
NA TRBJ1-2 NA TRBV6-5 CASSSRDGASYGYTF TGTGCCAGCAGTTCCCGAGATGGGGCATCCTATGGCTACACCTTC
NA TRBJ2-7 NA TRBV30 CAWGSLTGFNEQYF TGTGCCTGGGGATCGCTCACAGGGTTCAACGAGCAGTACTTC
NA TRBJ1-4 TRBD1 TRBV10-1 CASRGRGDEKLFF TGCGCCAGCAGAGGCAGGGGGGATGAAAAACTGTTTTTT
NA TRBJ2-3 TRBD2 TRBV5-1 CASSLATWRETTDTQYF TGCGCCAGCAGCTTGGCTACATGGCGGGAGACCACAGATACGCAGTATTTT
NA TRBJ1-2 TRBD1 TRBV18 CASSPGQGQSGYTF TGTGCCAGCTCACCAGGACAGGGGCAGAGTGGCTACACCTTC
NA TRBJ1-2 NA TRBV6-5 CASSYSRDGYTF TGTGCCAGCAGTTACTCGAGGGATGGCTACACCTTC
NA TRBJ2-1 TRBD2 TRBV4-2 CASSQLGGQRGGKEQFF TGTGCCAGCAGCCAGCTGGGGGGCCAGCGGGGGGGCAAAGAGCAGTTCTTC
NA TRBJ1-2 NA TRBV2 CASRRVGGYTF TGTGCCAGCAGGCGGGTTGGAGGCTACACCTTC
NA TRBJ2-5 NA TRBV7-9 CASSLVSREETQYF TGTGCCAGCAGCCTAGTTTCCAGGGAAGAGACCCAGTACTTC
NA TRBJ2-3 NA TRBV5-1 CASSLGAGRETDTQYF TGCGCCAGCAGCTTGGGTGCGGGAAGGGAGACAGATACGCAGTATTTT
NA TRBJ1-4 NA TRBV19 CASSPGQLNEKLFF TGTGCCAGTAGTCCCGGACAGTTAAATGAAAAACTGTTTTTT
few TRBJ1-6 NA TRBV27 CASSYGNSPLHF TGTGCCAGCAGTTACGGGAATTCACCCCTCCACTTT
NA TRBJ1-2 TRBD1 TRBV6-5 CASSRGTGGTRYTF TGTGCCAGCAGTCGGGGGACAGGGGGAACCCGCTACACCTTC
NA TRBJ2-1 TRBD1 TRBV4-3 CASSQGSDRKTYNEQFF TGCGCCAGCAGCCAGGGGTCGGACAGGAAAACCTACAATGAGCAGTTCTTC